These 5 T cell receptor beta chains share one sample of origin, sequenced in a study of shared clonotypes between healthy human individuals. TCRdb's copy holds only in-frame clones and misses some; the assay was immunoSEQ multiplex PCR. The profile shows some 900,000 clones, around 80% of them singletons. Sequenced material: memory CD4+ T cells sorted from blood. The sample's subset: CD45RA-negative fraction. These receptors were taken from a man between 18 and 35 years old in good health.

The chain combines TRBV2 with TRBJ2-5; 7 bases agree with TRBD1. The CDR3 has 14 residues. The germline gives CDR1 SNHLY, CDR2 FYNNEI. J lost 5 bases, V lost 5 bases, and 8 bases had no gene match. The CDR3 sequence is CASSSKTGMETQYF. CDR3 nucleotides: TGTGCCAGCAGTTCTAAGACAGGGATGGAGACCCAGTACTTC.

A few counts support this clone. This sample includes further DNA sequences coding for the same CDR3. This sequence joins TRBV30 and TRBJ2-2; tentatively, D is TRBD1 (5 bases). Germline V CDR1 and CDR2: GTSNPN, SVGIG (reference sequence). The CDR3 contains 13 residues. Trimming removed 0 bases at V and 5 bases at J, with 7 bases between. CDR3 nucleotides: TGTGCCTGGAGTGTACAGGTTACCGGGGAGCTGTTTTTT. Its translation is CAWSVQVTGELFF. Variable domain in full (rest from reference TRBV30 and TRBJ2-2): SQTIHQWPATLVQPVGSPLSLECTVEGTSNPNLYWYRQAAGRGLQLLFYSVGIGQISSEVPQNLSASRPQDRQFILSSKKLLLSDSGFYLCAWSVQVTGELFFGEGSRLTVL.

The rearrangement uses TRBV7-9 and TRBJ1-6; 10 bases align to TRBD1. J lost 6 bases, V lost 5 bases, and 10 bases had no gene match. The CDR3 contains 17 residues. Germline values: CDR1 SEHNR, CDR2 FQNEAQ (reference sequence). The CDR3 DNA reads as TGTGCCAGCAGCCACATCGTCGGGACAGGGGTTAATTCACCCCTCCACTTT. Translated, it gives CASSHIVGTGVNSPLHF.

This rearrangement joins TRBV18 to TRBJ2-7; 9 bases line up with TRBD1. CDR1 and CDR2 (germline): KGHSH, LQKENI. The CDR3 has 13 amino acids. The trim removed 4 bases at V and 4 bases at J, leaving 2 bases unmatched. CDR3 sequence: CASSLGTGYEQYF. The CDR3 region has the DNA TGTGCCAGCTCACTCGGGACAGGGTACGAGCAGTACTTC.

The gene calls are TRBV18 and TRBJ1-6; tentatively, D is TRBD1 (5 bases). The CDR3 runs 17 residues. Germline V gene data show CDR1 as KGHSH and CDR2 as LQKENI. V lost 3 bases and J lost 10, with 22 bases in between. CDR3 in amino acids: CASSPIRMQGEGSPLHF. CDR3 sequence (DNA): TGTGCCAGCTCACCGATACGAATGCAGGGAGAGGGGTCACCCCTCCACTTT.